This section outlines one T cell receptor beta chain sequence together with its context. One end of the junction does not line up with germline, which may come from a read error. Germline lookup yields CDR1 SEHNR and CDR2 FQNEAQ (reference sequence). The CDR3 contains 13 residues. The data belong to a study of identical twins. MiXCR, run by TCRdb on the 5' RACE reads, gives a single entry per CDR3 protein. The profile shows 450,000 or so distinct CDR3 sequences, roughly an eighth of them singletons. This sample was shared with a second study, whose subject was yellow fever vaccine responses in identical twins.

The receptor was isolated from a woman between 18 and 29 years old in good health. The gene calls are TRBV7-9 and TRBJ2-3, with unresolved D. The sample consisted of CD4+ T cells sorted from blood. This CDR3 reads CASSLVLAQVTDF. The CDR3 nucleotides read TGTGCCAGCAGCTTAGTATTGGCGCAGGTAACGGATTTT.